Listed here are 8 T cell receptor beta chains from one sample, sequenced in a study of blood T cell repertoires in COVID-19. Only in-frame clones appear in the TCRdb table, and some are missing; sequencing was by immunoSEQ multiplex PCR. Here the sample spans more than 25,000 clones, 70% to 90% being singletons. The sequenced sample consisted of peripheral blood. These receptors originate from a human donor in a cohort sampled during active COVID-19.

The chain uses TRBV27 and TRBJ1-2; 8 bases line up with TRBD1. Germline V gene lookup returns CDR1 MNHEY and CDR2 SMNVEV (reference sequence). The ends lost 6 bases at V and 8 bases at J; junction bases unmatched: 17. The CDR3 has 16 amino acids. CDR3 loop: CASSPFAQGGSEGYTF. The CDR3 DNA reads as TGTGCCAGCAGCCCCTTCGCACAGGGGGGTTCGGAAGGCTACACCTTC.

Only one count was recorded for this clone. The V call is TRBV6-2 or TRBV6-3, the J call TRBJ2-2; TRBD2 matches at 8 bases. Losses at the gene ends were 2 bases for V and 1 base for J; bases not matched to a gene: 6. The CDR3 covers 17 residues. CDR1 is MNHEY, CDR2 SVGEGT, per germline. The chain's CDR3 is CASSYNSAGGNTGELFF. CDR3 in DNA: TGTGCCAGCAGTTACAATTCGGCGGGGGGGAACACCGGGGAGCTGTTTTTT.

The rearrangement links TRBV28 to TRBJ1-2; D is unresolved. CDR3 length equals 12 residues. V lost 4 bases to trimming and J lost 4 bases, with 7 bases between them. Germline assignment: CDR1 MDHEN and CDR2 SYDVKM. The CDR3 coding sequence is TGTGCCAGCAGTTGGGCTACCTATGGCTACACCTTC. Its protein product is CASSWATYGYTF.

This clone showed up just a few times. The chain uses TRBV18 and TRBJ1-3, with 9 bases that match TRBD1. The CDR3 totals 17 residues. J gave up 2 bases and V 3 bases, and 8 bases lay outside the gene matches. Germline CDR1 reads KGHSH; CDR2 reads LQKENI. Here the CDR3 reads CASSPAGQGFAGNTIYF. The CDR3 nucleotides are TGTGCCAGCTCACCTGCGGGACAGGGATTTGCTGGAAACACCATATATTTT.

The rearrangement links TRBV6-6 to TRBJ2-3; 9 nucleotides agree with TRBD2. Germline trimming cut 4 bases from V and 6 bases from J; bases unmatched to any gene: 8. This CDR3 is 15 amino acids long. Germline CDR1 MNHNY, CDR2 SVGAGI (reference sequence). As DNA, the CDR3 is TGTGCCAGCAGTTCTAGCGGGGCCCGAGGGGATACGCAGTATTTT. Translating it yields CASSSSGARGDTQYF.

In its sample, this clone was seen once. The rearrangement links TRBV15 to TRBJ2-1; 9 positions agree with TRBD2. This CDR3 is 17 amino acids long. CDR1 and CDR2 (germline): LNHNV, YYDKDF (reference sequence). Trimming cost V 1 base and J 5 bases; bases outside gene matches: 9. CDR3 residues: CATSRARAGGRDNEQFF. Here the CDR3 DNA reads TGTGCCACCAGCAGAGCCCGAGCGGGAGGACGTGACAATGAGCAGTTCTTC.

This chain links TRBV6-1 with TRBJ2-3; TRBD1 agrees at 7 bases. The CDR3 is 14 residues long. The trim removed 1 base at V and 3 bases at J, leaving 1 base unmatched. Per germline, CDR1 MNHNS and CDR2 SASEGT. The CDR3 sequence is CASSEEGATDTQYF. CDR3 DNA: TGTGCCAGCAGTGAAGAGGGGGCTACAGATACGCAGTATTTT.

The chain has TRBV11-2 and TRBJ2-5, with 10 positions matching TRBD2. V gave up 4 bases and J gave up 2 bases; unmatched junction bases: 7. Germline V gene sequence: CDR1 SGHAT, CDR2 FQNNGV. CDR3 size: 16 residues. CDR3 in amino acids: CASSSELAGEQETQYF. CDR3 coding DNA: TGTGCCAGCAGCTCTGAGCTAGCGGGGGAGCAAGAGACCCAGTACTTC.